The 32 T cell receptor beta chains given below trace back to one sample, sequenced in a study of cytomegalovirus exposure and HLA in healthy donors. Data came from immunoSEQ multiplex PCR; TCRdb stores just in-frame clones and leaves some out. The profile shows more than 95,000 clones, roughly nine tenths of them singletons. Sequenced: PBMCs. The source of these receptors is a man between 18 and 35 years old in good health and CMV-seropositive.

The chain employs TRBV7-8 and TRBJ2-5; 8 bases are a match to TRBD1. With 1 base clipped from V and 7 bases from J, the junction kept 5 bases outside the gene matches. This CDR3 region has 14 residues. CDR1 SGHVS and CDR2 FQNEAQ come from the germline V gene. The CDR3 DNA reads TGTGCCAGCAGCTTAGAAGGGACAGGCAGGACCCAGTACTTC. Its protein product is CASSLEGTGRTQYF.

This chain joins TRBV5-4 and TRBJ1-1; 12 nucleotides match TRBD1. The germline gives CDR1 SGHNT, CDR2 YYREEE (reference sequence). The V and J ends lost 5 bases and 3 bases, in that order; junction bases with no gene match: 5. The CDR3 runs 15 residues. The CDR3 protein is CASSSGQGADTEAFF. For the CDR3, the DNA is TGTGCCAGCAGTTCGGGACAGGGGGCGGACACTGAAGCTTTCTTT.

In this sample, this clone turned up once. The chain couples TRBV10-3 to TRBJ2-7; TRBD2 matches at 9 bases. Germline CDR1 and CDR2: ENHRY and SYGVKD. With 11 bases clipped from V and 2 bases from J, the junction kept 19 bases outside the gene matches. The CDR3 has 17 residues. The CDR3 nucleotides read TGTGCCTCCCAGGGGGATTCGGGACTAGCCCTAACCTACGAGCAGTACTTC. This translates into CASQGDSGLALTYEQYF.

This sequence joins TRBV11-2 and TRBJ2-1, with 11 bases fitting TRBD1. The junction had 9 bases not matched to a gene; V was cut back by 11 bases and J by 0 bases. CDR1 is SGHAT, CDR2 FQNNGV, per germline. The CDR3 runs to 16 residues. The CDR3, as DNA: TGTGCCGCCAAGGGACAGGGGGGGAGCTCCTACAATGAGCAGTTCTTC. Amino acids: CAAKGQGGSSYNEQFF.

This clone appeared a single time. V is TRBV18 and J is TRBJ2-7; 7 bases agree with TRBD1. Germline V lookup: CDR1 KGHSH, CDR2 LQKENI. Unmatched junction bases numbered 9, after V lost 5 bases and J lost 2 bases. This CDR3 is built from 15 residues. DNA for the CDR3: TGTGCCAGCTCAACCGGGACAGCCAATACCTACGAGCAGTACTTC. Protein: CASSTGTANTYEQYF.

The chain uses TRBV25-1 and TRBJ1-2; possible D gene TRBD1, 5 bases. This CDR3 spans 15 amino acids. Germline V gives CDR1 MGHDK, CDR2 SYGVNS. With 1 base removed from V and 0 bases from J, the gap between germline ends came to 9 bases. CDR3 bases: TGTGCCAGCAGTGAATCCGCCAGGGCTAACTATGGCTACACCTTC. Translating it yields CASSESARANYGYTF.

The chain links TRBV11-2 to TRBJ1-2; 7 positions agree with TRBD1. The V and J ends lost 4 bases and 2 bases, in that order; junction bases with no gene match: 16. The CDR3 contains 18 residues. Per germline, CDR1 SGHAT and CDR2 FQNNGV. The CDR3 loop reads CASSSPRSLDRVNYGYTF. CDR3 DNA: TGTGCCAGCAGCTCCCCCCGAAGCCTAGACAGGGTCAACTATGGCTACACCTTC. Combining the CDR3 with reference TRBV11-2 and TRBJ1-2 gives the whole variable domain EAGVAQSPRYKIIEKRQSVAFWCNPISGHATLYWYQQILGQGPKLLIQFQNNGVVDDSQLPKDRFSAERLKGVDSTLKIQPAKLEDSAVYLCASSSPRSLDRVNYGYTFGSGTRLTVV.

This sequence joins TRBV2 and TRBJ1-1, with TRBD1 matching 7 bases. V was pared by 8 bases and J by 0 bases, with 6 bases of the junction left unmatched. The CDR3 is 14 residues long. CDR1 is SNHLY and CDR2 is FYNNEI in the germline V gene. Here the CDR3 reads CASSPGTVNTEAFF. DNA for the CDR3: TGTGCCAGCTCCCCGGGGACAGTGAACACTGAAGCTTTCTTT.

CDR3 loop: CASSLRLGTEAFF. CDR3 nucleotides: TGTGCCAGCAGCCTGAGGTTGGGCACTGAAGCTTTCTTT. The V gene is TRBV11-2, the J gene TRBJ1-1, with D unclear. This CDR3 is 13 amino acids long. V lost 5 bases, J lost 4 bases, and 11 bases lay in between. Germline CDR1 reads SGHAT; CDR2 reads FQNNGV.

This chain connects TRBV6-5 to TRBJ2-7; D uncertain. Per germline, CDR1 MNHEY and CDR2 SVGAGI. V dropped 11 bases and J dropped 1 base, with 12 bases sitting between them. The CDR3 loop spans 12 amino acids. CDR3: CAAQSGSYEQYF. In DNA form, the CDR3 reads TGTGCCGCTCAGTCGGGTTCCTACGAGCAGTACTTC.

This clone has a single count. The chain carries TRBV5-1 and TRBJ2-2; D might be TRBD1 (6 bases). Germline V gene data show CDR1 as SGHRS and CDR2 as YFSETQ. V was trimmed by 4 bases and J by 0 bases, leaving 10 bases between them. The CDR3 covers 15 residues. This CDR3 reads CASSEDSSNTGELFF. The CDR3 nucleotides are TGCGCCAGCAGCGAGGACAGTTCGAACACCGGGGAGCTGTTTTTT.

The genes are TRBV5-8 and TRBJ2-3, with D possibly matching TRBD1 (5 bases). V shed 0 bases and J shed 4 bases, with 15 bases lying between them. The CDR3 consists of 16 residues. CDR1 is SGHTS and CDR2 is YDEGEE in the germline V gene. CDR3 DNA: TGTGCCAGCAGCTTGGGCGGCAGGGAATTTGCAGATACGCAGTATTTT. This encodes CASSLGGREFADTQYF.

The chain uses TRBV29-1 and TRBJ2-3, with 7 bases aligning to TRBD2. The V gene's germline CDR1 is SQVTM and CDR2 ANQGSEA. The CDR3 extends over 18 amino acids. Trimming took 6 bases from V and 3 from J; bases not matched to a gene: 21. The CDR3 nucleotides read TGCAGCGTGGGACCCAAGGTCTCGGTGCGGGGGTTAACAGATACGCAGTATTTT. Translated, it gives CSVGPKVSVRGLTDTQYF.

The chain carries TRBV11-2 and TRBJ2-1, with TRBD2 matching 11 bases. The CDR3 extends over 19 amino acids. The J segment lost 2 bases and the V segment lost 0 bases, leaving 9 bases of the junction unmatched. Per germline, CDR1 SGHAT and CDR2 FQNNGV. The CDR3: CASSLEGLFSGGAYNEQFF. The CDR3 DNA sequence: TGTGCCAGCAGCTTAGAAGGCCTGTTTAGCGGGGGGGCCTACAATGAGCAGTTCTTC.

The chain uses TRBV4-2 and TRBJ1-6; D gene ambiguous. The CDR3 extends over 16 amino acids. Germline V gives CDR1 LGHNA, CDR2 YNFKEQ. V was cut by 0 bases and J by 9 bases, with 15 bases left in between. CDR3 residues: CASSQDLEGLSSPLHF. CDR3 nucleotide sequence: TGTGCCAGCAGCCAAGATCTCGAGGGATTAAGTTCACCCCTCCACTTT.

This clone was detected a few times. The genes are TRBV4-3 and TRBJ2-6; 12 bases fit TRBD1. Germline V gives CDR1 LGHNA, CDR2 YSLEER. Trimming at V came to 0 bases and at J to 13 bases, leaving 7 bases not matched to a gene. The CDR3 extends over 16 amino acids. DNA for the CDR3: TGCGCCAGCAGCCAAGAGTCGGGACAGGGGGCCCGTGTCCTGACTTTC. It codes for CASSQESGQGARVLTF.

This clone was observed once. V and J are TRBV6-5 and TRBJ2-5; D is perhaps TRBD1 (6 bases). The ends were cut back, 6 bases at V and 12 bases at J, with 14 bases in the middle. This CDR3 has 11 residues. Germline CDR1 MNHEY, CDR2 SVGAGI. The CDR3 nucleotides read TGTGCCAGCAGCGATAGGGGGTTTGAGTACTTC. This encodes CASSDRGFEYF.

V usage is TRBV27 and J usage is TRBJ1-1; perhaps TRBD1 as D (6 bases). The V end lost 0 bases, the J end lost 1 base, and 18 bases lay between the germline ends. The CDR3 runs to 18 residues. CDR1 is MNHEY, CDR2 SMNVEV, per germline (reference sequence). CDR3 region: CASSLSRGFLQGNTEAFF. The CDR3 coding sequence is TGTGCCAGCAGTTTATCCAGGGGTTTTCTACAGGGGAACACTGAAGCTTTCTTT.

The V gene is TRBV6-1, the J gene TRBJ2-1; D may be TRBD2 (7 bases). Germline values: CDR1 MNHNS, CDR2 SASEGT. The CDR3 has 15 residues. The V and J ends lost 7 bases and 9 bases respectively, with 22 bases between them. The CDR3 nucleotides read TGTGCCAGCACCCCCCGGGGCGGGGGCCAGTCTGAGCAGTTCTTC. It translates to CASTPRGGGQSEQFF.

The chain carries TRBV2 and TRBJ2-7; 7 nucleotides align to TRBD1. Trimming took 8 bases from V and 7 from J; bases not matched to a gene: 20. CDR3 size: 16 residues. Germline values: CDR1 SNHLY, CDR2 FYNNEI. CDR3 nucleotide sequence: TGTGCCAGCCAGTACGGAGGTAGAGGGGGCGTGGGGGAGCAGTACTTC. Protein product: CASQYGGRGGVGEQYF.

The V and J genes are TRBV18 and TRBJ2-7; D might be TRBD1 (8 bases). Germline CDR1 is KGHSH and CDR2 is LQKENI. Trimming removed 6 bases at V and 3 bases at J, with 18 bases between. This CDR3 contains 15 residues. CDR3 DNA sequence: TGTGCCAGCTCCCCCGACAGGGGAGGGATCTACGAGCAGTACTTC. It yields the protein CASSPDRGGIYEQYF.

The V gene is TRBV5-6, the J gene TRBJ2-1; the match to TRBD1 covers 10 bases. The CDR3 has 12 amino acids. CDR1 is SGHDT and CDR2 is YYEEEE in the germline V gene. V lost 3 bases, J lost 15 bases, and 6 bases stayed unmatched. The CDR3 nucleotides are TGTGCCAGCAGCTCTGCCCGGGACAGGGGGTTCTTC. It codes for CASSSARDRGFF.

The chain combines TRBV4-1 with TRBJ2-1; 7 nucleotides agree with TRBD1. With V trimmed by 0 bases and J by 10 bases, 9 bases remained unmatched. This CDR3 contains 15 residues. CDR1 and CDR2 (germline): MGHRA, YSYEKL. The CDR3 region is CASSQDRDSHREQFF. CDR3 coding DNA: TGCGCCAGCAGCCAAGATAGGGACAGCCACAGAGAGCAGTTCTTC.

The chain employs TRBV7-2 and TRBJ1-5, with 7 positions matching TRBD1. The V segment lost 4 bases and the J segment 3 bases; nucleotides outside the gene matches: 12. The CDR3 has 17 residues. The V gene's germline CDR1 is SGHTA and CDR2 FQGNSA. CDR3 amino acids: CASSSWSDRALNQPQHF. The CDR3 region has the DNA TGTGCCAGCAGCTCGTGGAGTGACAGGGCGCTCAATCAGCCCCAGCATTTT.

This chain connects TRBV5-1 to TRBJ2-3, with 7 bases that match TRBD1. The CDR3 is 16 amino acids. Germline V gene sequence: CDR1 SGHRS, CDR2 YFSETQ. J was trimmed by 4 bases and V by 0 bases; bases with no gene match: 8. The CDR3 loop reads CASSLDVGGKADTQYF. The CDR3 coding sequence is TGCGCCAGCAGCTTGGATGTAGGGGGCAAGGCAGATACGCAGTATTTT.

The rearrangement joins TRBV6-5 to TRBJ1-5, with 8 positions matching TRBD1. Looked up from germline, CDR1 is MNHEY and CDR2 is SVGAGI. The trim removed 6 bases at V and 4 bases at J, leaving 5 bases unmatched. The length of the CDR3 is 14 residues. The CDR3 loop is CASRPTGGNQPQHF. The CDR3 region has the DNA TGTGCCAGCAGACCCACAGGGGGGAATCAGCCCCAGCATTTT.

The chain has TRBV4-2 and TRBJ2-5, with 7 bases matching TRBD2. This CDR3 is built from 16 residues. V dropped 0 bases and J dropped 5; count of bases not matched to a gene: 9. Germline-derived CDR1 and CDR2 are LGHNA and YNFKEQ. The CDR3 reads CASSQDKGRGWETQYF. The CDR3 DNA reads TGTGCCAGCAGCCAAGATAAAGGGAGGGGATGGGAGACCCAGTACTTC.

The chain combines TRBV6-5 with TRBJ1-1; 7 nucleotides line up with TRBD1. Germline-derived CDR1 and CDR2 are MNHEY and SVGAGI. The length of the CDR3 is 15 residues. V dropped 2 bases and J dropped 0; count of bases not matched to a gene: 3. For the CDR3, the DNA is TGTGCCAGCAGTTACGGAGGGGGCATGAACACTGAAGCTTTCTTT. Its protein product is CASSYGGGMNTEAFF.

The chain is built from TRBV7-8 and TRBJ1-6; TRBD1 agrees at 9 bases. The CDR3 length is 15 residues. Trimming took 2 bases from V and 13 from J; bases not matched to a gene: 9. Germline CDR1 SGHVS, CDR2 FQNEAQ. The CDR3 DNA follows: TGTGCCAGCAGCTTAATGGGGACAGGGACCCCCCCCCTCCACTTT. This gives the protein CASSLMGTGTPPLHF.

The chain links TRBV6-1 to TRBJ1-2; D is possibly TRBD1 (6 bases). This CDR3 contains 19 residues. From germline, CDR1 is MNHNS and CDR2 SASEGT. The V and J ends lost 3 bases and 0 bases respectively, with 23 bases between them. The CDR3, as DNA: TGTGCCAGCAGTGAGAGGGGGGGCAGGGAATTTTTGCCTAACTATGGCTACACCTTC. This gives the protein CASSERGGREFLPNYGYTF.

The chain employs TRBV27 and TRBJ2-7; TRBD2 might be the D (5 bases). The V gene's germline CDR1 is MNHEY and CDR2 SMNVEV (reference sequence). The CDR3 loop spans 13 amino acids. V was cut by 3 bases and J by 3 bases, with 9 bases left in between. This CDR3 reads CASSFAGNYEQYF. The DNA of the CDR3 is TGTGCCAGCAGTTTTGCCGGGAACTACGAGCAGTACTTC.

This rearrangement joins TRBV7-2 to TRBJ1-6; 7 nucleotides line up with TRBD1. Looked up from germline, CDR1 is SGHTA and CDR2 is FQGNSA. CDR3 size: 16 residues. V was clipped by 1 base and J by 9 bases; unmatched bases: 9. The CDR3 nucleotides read TGTGCCAGCAGCTTAGTTAATTCGGCAGGGGGTTCACCCCTCCACTTT. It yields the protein CASSLVNSAGGSPLHF.